This T cell receptor beta chain was identified in a study of PD-1 blockade in mismatch repair-deficient tumors. Whole-study findings and limits: Tumor-resident clones, often undetectable pretreatment in blood, expanded then contracted after pembrolizumab.

The CDR3 is made up of 15 amino acids. Germline CDR1 reads SGHAT; CDR2 reads FQNNGV. V gave up 5 bases and J gave up 4 bases; unmatched junction bases: 5. As regards this clone: Its matching antigen is unknown.

Every patient had mismatch repair deficiency by PCR or immunohistochemistry. A few pembrolizumab responders had their TCRs sequenced. Sequencing was performed with immunoSEQ multiplex PCR; in TCRdb, only in-frame clones are kept and a portion is missing. Seen here are some 110,000 clones, around 80% observed once, and the top ten hold 4.7%. This sample comprised peripheral blood, obtained approximately 60 weeks after starting pembrolizumab. The chain has TRBV11-2 and TRBJ2-3; TRBD2 aligns across 11 bases. The receptor was isolated from an adult with mismatch repair-deficient cancer. CDR3 in DNA: TGTGCCAGCAGCACCGGGACTAGCGGCCCAGATACGCAGTATTTT. Protein sequence: CASSTGTSGPDTQYF. Complete variable domain (other parts from reference TRBV11-2 and TRBJ2-3): EAGVAQSPRYKIIEKRQSVAFWCNPISGHATLYWYQQILGQGPKLLIQFQNNGVVDDSQLPKDRFSAERLKGVDSTLKIQPAKLEDSAVYLCASSTGTSGPDTQYFGPGTRLTVL.